These 29 T cell receptor beta chains originate from one sample sequenced in a study of beta chain features in type 1 diabetes. Every bit of the isolated RNA underwent reverse transcription, so sequencing read expressed TCRB transcripts. TCRdb's table, derived via immunoSEQ multiplex PCR, lists solely in-frame clones and lacks some. The data contain approximately 300,000 clones, 8% to 13% of them singletons. The sample was naive CD4+ T cells from blood. The receptors derive from a woman younger than 45 in good health.

This clone has a handful of counts. This chain joins TRBV7-9 and TRBJ2-7, with 9 bases identical to TRBD1. This CDR3 is built from 16 residues. Germline-derived CDR1 and CDR2 are SEHNR and FQNEAQ (reference sequence). V was pared by 5 bases and J by 3 bases, with 11 bases of the junction left unmatched. The CDR3 DNA is TGTGCCAGCAGCCGGACAGGGGCCTTGAAGGACTACGAGCAGTACTTC. Translating it yields CASSRTGALKDYEQYF.

This chain links TRBV14 with TRBJ1-1; TRBD1 might be the D (5 bases). This CDR3 contains 13 residues. CDR1 is SGHDN and CDR2 is FVKESK in the germline V gene. Deletions cut 1 base from V and 11 bases from J, with 14 bases between. CDR3 bases: TGTGCCAGCAGCCAAGCCTGGGGGGGTTCGGCTTTCTTT. Its translation is CASSQAWGGSAFF.

This chain uses TRBV9 with TRBJ2-5; 13 positions agree with TRBD2. Looked up from germline, CDR1 is SGDLS and CDR2 is YYNGEE. The CDR3 spans 14 residues. V was pared by 9 bases and J by 0 bases, with 2 bases of the junction left unmatched. The CDR3 loop is CAKGTSGNQETQYF. The CDR3 DNA follows: TGTGCCAAAGGGACTAGCGGGAACCAAGAGACCCAGTACTTC.

This chain uses TRBV27 with TRBJ1-1; a possible D gene is TRBD1 (5 bases). Trimming shortened V by 1 base and J by 2 bases, and 8 bases separated the two germline ends. The CDR3 runs 14 residues. Germline V gene sequence: CDR1 MNHEY, CDR2 SMNVEV (reference sequence). CDR3 residues: CASSLLGLNTEAFF. Here the CDR3 DNA reads TGTGCCAGCAGTTTATTGGGGCTTAACACTGAAGCTTTCTTT.

The V and J genes are TRBV23-1 and TRBJ2-1, with D possibly matching TRBD2 (6 bases). TRBV23-1 is reported as an ORF; its role is uncertain. Between the trimmed V and J ends, which lost 0 bases and 0 bases, there was a span of 18 bases. This CDR3 comprises 19 residues. For the CDR3, the DNA is TGCGCCAGCAGTCAATCCCCTCTTCTAGCGCCCCGCTCCTACAATGAGCAGTTCTTC. This encodes CASSQSPLLAPRSYNEQFF.

V and J are TRBV4-2 and TRBJ1-1; D is unresolved. V dropped 0 bases and J dropped 3 bases, with 8 bases sitting between them. The CDR3 spans 14 residues. Germline CDR1 and CDR2: LGHNA and YNFKEQ. The CDR3 here is CASSQERRDTEAFF. CDR3 DNA sequence: TGTGCCAGCAGCCAAGAGAGGAGGGACACTGAAGCTTTCTTT.

This rearrangement joins TRBV19 to TRBJ2-4; D uncertain. The germline V gene encodes CDR1 LNHDA and CDR2 SQIVND (reference sequence). V was trimmed by 3 bases and J by 7 bases, leaving 7 bases between them. The CDR3 is 12 amino acids. CDR3 DNA sequence: TGTGCCAGTAGTATTGGCCGTAACATTCAGTACTTC. Amino acid sequence: CASSIGRNIQYF. The full variable domain, its missing parts supplied by reference TRBV19 and TRBJ2-4, is DGGITQSPKYLFRKEGQNVTLSCEQNLNHDAMYWYRQDPGQGLRLIYYSQIVNDFQKGDIAEGYSVSREKKESFPLTVTSAQKNPTAFYLCASSIGRNIQYFGAGTRLSVL.

The chain has TRBV5-4 and TRBJ2-2, with 9 bases identical to TRBD2. This CDR3 region has 16 residues. The junction had 2 bases not matched to a gene; V was cut back by 1 base and J by 1 base. Germline CDR1 and CDR2: SGHNT and YYREEE (reference sequence). The CDR3 region is CASSLLTSGNTGELFF. For the CDR3, the DNA is TGTGCCAGCAGCTTGCTGACTAGCGGGAACACCGGGGAGCTGTTTTTT.

This clone turned up a few times. This chain connects TRBV5-1 to TRBJ2-3; D may be TRBD2 (5 bases). V was shortened by 4 bases and J by 3 bases, with 12 bases between the two germline ends. The germline gives CDR1 SGHRS, CDR2 YFSETQ. This CDR3 spans 14 amino acids. This chain's CDR3 is CASSRPEGTDTQYF. The CDR3 nucleotides are TGCGCCAGCAGCCGCCCTGAGGGAACAGATACGCAGTATTTT.

This clone was observed a handful of times. The chain employs TRBV5-4 and TRBJ1-6; 10 bases align to TRBD1. Trimming took 10 bases from V and 8 from J; bases not matched to a gene: 9. Per the germline V gene, CDR1 is SGHNT and CDR2 is YYREEE (reference sequence). The CDR3 has 14 residues. The CDR3 region has the DNA TGTGCCGCCCAGGGACAGGGGTTGGATTCACCCCTCCACTTT. This encodes CAAQGQGLDSPLHF.

This clone was detected a few times. This rearrangement joins TRBV29-1 to TRBJ2-1, with TRBD2 matching over 8 bases. CDR3 length equals 15 residues. The V gene's germline CDR1 is SQVTM and CDR2 ANQGSEA. V dropped 8 bases and J dropped 0; count of bases not matched to a gene: 9. CDR3 in amino acids: CSSAGVGSSYNEQFF. The CDR3 nucleotides read TGCAGCTCAGCGGGAGTGGGGAGCTCCTACAATGAGCAGTTCTTC.

The chain is built from TRBV19 and TRBJ2-7, with D hard to call. Trimming pared 5 bases from V and 0 bases from J, leaving 14 bases between. This CDR3 is built from 15 residues. Germline-derived CDR1 and CDR2 are LNHDA and SQIVND (reference sequence). The CDR3 reads CASSYRDPFSYEQYF. CDR3 in DNA: TGTGCCAGTAGTTACCGCGATCCATTCTCCTACGAGCAGTACTTC.

In this sample, this clone turned up a few times. The chain has TRBV12-5 and TRBJ2-1; TRBD2 aligns across 10 bases. The germline V gene has CDR1 LGHNT and CDR2 FRNRAP. The V and J ends lost 1 base and 7 bases, in that order; junction bases with no gene match: 4. This CDR3 has 15 residues. The CDR3 loop reads CASGLAWTSGNEQFF. CDR3 nucleotide sequence: TGTGCTAGTGGTTTGGCCTGGACTAGCGGAAATGAGCAGTTCTTC.

The chain couples TRBV2 to TRBJ2-3; D may be TRBD1 (6 bases). In germline, CDR1 is SNHLY, CDR2 FYNNEI. Trimming left V 5 bases short and J 1 base short, with 13 bases between. The CDR3 spans 15 residues. This CDR3 is CASSNTGLRTDTQYF. The CDR3 DNA reads as TGTGCCAGCAGTAATACAGGGTTACGCACAGATACGCAGTATTTT.

V usage is TRBV28 and J usage is TRBJ1-2, with D possibly matching TRBD1 (6 bases). With 5 bases removed from V and 1 base from J, the gap between germline ends came to 23 bases. The CDR3 is made up of 18 amino acids. CDR1 and CDR2 (germline): MDHEN, SYDVKM. This CDR3 reads CASSPPGMGTRNNYGYTF. Written as DNA, the CDR3 is TGTGCCAGCAGTCCCCCTGGAATGGGGACACGGAATAACTATGGCTACACCTTC.

The J gene is TRBJ2-7, the V gene TRBV29-1; 11 bases align to TRBD2. This CDR3 spans 15 amino acids. Trimming cost V 2 bases and J 2 bases; bases outside gene matches: 5. Germline V lookup: CDR1 SQVTM, CDR2 ANQGSEA. CDR3 nucleotides: TGCAGCGTTGAAACTGGGACTAGCGGTACCTACGAGCAGTACTTC. This sequence encodes CSVETGTSGTYEQYF.

This clone was seen a few times. The chain combines TRBV7-2 with TRBJ2-7; D is possibly TRBD2 (6 bases). Germline V gene lookup returns CDR1 SGHTA and CDR2 FQGNSA. V lost 3 bases to trimming and J lost 2 bases, with 11 bases between them. CDR3 length: 14 amino acids. The CDR3 coding sequence is TGTGCCAGCAGCTTGGCTAGCGCAACCTACGAGCAGTACTTC. Residues: CASSLASATYEQYF.

The V gene is TRBV5-1, the J gene TRBJ2-2; D gene unclear. This CDR3 has 15 amino acids. Germline V lookup: CDR1 SGHRS, CDR2 YFSETQ. Trimming took off 0 bases at V and 2 bases at J, with 8 bases between the two ends. The CDR3 coding sequence is TGCGCCAGCAGCTTGGCGGTCCTTAACACCGGGGAGCTGTTTTTT. Translating gives CASSLAVLNTGELFF.

CDR3 sequence: CASSLAGGSAETQYF. The CDR3 DNA sequence: TGTGCCAGCAGCTTGGCAGGGGGTTCGGCGGAGACCCAGTACTTC. The chain couples TRBV5-4 to TRBJ2-5; TRBD1 aligns across 7 bases. The CDR3 extends over 15 amino acids. Germline loops: CDR1 SGHNT, CDR2 YYREEE (reference sequence). The V and J ends lost 0 bases and 5 bases, in that order; junction bases with no gene match: 7.

The V gene is TRBV9, the J gene TRBJ2-3; 9 bases agree with TRBD1. Germline V CDR1 and CDR2: SGDLS, YYNGEE. The CDR3 is 17 residues long. V was pared by 3 bases and J by 0 bases, with 8 bases of the junction left unmatched. The CDR3 sequence: CASSAGRTGASTDTQYF. In nucleotides, the CDR3 is TGTGCCAGCAGCGCCGGCCGGACAGGGGCTAGCACAGATACGCAGTATTTT.

This clone was detected a few times. The rearrangement joins TRBV5-1 to TRBJ2-5, with 8 bases lining up with TRBD2. The CDR3 consists of 14 residues. The junction had 5 bases not matched to a gene; V was cut back by 2 bases and J by 5 bases. CDR1 is SGHRS and CDR2 is YFSETQ in the germline V gene. CDR3 nucleotides: TGCGCCAGCAGCTTTGGCGGGAGGTTGGAGACCCAGTACTTC. Translating it yields CASSFGGRLETQYF.

The table lists this clone with a few counts. The V call is TRBV5-1, the J call TRBJ2-6; 7 bases are shared with TRBD1. Trimming at V came to 0 bases and at J to 0 bases, leaving 3 bases not matched to a gene. CDR1 SGHRS and CDR2 YFSETQ come from the germline V gene. The CDR3 contains 17 residues. The DNA of the CDR3 is TGCGCCAGCAGCTTGGAAGGGACAGTCTCTGGGGCCAACGTCCTGACTTTC. Protein sequence: CASSLEGTVSGANVLTF.

This clone was recorded a few times. This chain uses TRBV30 with TRBJ1-5; possible D gene TRBD1, 5 bases. V lost 3 bases to trimming and J lost 2 bases, with 8 bases between them. This CDR3 is 13 amino acids long. Germline CDR1 is GTSNPN and CDR2 is SVGIG (reference sequence). The CDR3 reads CAWRAQGNQPQHF. The CDR3 nucleotides are TGTGCCTGGAGGGCACAGGGCAATCAGCCCCAGCATTTT.

The chain is built from TRBV19 and TRBJ2-1; the match to TRBD2 covers 12 bases. Germline values: CDR1 LNHDA, CDR2 SQIVND (reference sequence). CDR3 size: 16 residues. V lost 7 bases and J lost 7; bases outside the gene matches: 11. CDR3 residues: CASIGLAGGELNEQFF. CDR3 coding DNA: TGTGCCAGTATAGGGCTAGCGGGAGGGGAGCTGAATGAGCAGTTCTTC.

V usage is TRBV28 and J usage is TRBJ2-6, with TRBD1 identical over 9 bases. CDR3 length equals 17 residues. Germline values: CDR1 MDHEN, CDR2 SYDVKM. Losses at the gene ends were 8 bases for V and 0 bases for J; bases not matched to a gene: 8. CDR3 sequence (DNA): TGTGCCAGCGGACAGGGGCTAGGGGCCTCTGGGGCCAACGTCCTGACTTTC. This encodes CASGQGLGASGANVLTF.

The chain combines TRBV11-2 with TRBJ2-5; D is unclear. The germline V gene encodes CDR1 SGHAT and CDR2 FQNNGV. The V and J ends lost 3 bases and 0 bases respectively, with 5 bases between them. CDR3 size: 13 residues. Here the CDR3 reads CASSFGYQETQYF. CDR3 DNA sequence: TGTGCCAGCAGCTTCGGGTACCAAGAGACCCAGTACTTC.

The J gene is TRBJ2-5, the V gene TRBV4-3; 7 nucleotides match TRBD2. This CDR3 is built from 16 residues. V shed 4 bases, J shed 2 bases, and the junction held 10 bases outside the gene matches. Germline V CDR1 and CDR2: LGHNA, YSLEER. The CDR3 nucleotides read TGCGCCAGCAGCCTAAGACCCCCTAGCGGACAAGAGACCCAGTACTTC. Amino acid sequence: CASSLRPPSGQETQYF.

This chain connects TRBV10-3 to TRBJ2-3; 9 bases are shared with TRBD2. Per the germline V gene, CDR1 is ENHRY and CDR2 is SYGVKD. The trim removed 3 bases at V and 2 bases at J, leaving 3 bases unmatched. The CDR3 loop spans 15 amino acids. The DNA of the CDR3 is TGTGCCATCAGTGAAGCGGGAGGCTACACAGATACGCAGTATTTT. Translation: CAISEAGGYTDTQYF.

The DNA for the CDR3 is TGTGCCAGCAGCTTTCAGGGGGATCTAGCCAAAAACATTCAGTACTTC. It yields the protein CASSFQGDLAKNIQYF. The chain has TRBV7-2 and TRBJ2-4; 7 nucleotides agree with TRBD1. Germline V gene sequence: CDR1 SGHTA, CDR2 FQGNSA. V was clipped by 3 bases and J by 0 bases; unmatched bases: 5. The CDR3 has 16 amino acids.